This TCR beta chain was documented in a study of cytomegalovirus exposure and HLA in healthy donors. The CDR3 has 13 amino acids. The V gene's germline CDR1 is MNHEY and CDR2 SVGAGI. The V and J ends lost 9 bases and 7 bases respectively, with 18 bases between them. The PCR employed 60 Vbeta primers together with 13 Jbeta primers. Method: immunoSEQ multiplex PCR; TCRdb's copy keeps in-frame clones and lacks some. The sample lists roughly 120,000 clones; 80% were seen once. The chain links TRBV6-5 to TRBJ2-5; weak D call: TRBD1 (6 bases). The receptor comes from a male donor in good health and CMV-seronegative. Sequenced material: PBMCs. This chain's CDR3 is CASRGRDTGTQYF. The CDR3 DNA reads TGTGCCAGTAGGGGCCGGGACACAGGGACCCAGTACTTC.